This is a list of T cell receptor beta chains from one sample in a study of siplizumab effects on memory and regulatory T cells. The protocol was immunoSEQ multiplex PCR, while the TCRdb copy is restricted to in-frame clones and leaves out a portion. Of about 100,000 clones listed, about 95% are singletons. The sample was non-Treg CD4+ T cells sorted from blood. Every receptor here comes from a human donor in good health. Each CDR3 is given with its conserved first and last residue. Fields, in order: CDR3 protein, CDR3 DNA, clone size, V gene, D gene, J gene. The D gene is left open where the match is weak. Size values are once, few and many counts, or a class for expanded clones, and some rows have none.

CDR3: CASSQASAGAGYGYTF
DNA: TGTGCCAGCAGCCAAGCGTCCGCGGGGGCAGGCTATGGCTACACCTTC
size: -
V: TRBV14
D: -
J: TRBJ1-2

CDR3: CASSRGLAGLTDTQYF
DNA: TGTGCCAGTAGCAGGGGACTAGCGGGCCTCACAGATACGCAGTATTTT
size: -
V: TRBV19
D: TRBD2
J: TRBJ2-3

CDR3: CASSPALTYEQYF
DNA: TGTGCCAGCAGCCCTGCCTTAACCTACGAGCAGTACTTC
size: -
V: TRBV7-8
D: -
J: TRBJ2-7

CDR3: CATSGAHNEQFF
DNA: TGTGCCACTAGCGGAGCACACAATGAGCAGTTCTTC
size: -
V: TRBV19
D: TRBD2
J: TRBJ2-1

CDR3: CASSLTGAAGNGYTF
DNA: TGTGCCAGCAGCTTAACGGGGGCGGCAGGGAACGGCTACACCTTC
size: -
V: TRBV7-3
D: -
J: TRBJ1-2

CDR3: CASTHSGGYGYTF
DNA: TGTGCCAGCACCCACTCGGGGGGCTATGGCTACACCTTC
size: -
V: TRBV5-5
D: -
J: TRBJ1-2

CDR3: CASSQDESGAATDTQYF
DNA: TGTGCCAGCAGCCAAGATGAGTCGGGAGCGGCCACAGATACGCAGTATTTT
size: -
V: TRBV14
D: -
J: TRBJ2-3

CDR3: CASSELWVQETQYF
DNA: TGTGCCAGCAGTGAGTTGTGGGTCCAAGAGACCCAGTACTTC
size: -
V: TRBV2
D: -
J: TRBJ2-5

CDR3: CASSSRTSGRAGSYEQYF
DNA: TGTGCCAGCAGCTCCCGGACTAGCGGGAGGGCCGGGTCCTACGAGCAGTACTTC
size: once
V: TRBV7-2
D: TRBD2
J: TRBJ2-7

CDR3: CASSPRGSGGSYNEQFF
DNA: TGTGCCAGCAGCCCTCGCGGCAGCGGGGGATCCTACAATGAGCAGTTCTTC
size: -
V: TRBV7-2
D: TRBD2
J: TRBJ2-1

CDR3: CASKYSGANVLTF
DNA: TGTGCCAGCAAGTACTCTGGGGCCAACGTCCTGACTTTC
size: -
V: TRBV25-1
D: -
J: TRBJ2-6

CDR3: CASSLDRGGTEAFF
DNA: TGCGCCAGCAGCTTGGATAGGGGTGGAACTGAAGCTTTCTTT
size: -
V: TRBV5-1
D: -
J: TRBJ1-1

CDR3: CASSTWENWNEKLFF
DNA: TGTGCCAGCAGCACCTGGGAGAATTGGAATGAAAAACTGTTTTTT
size: -
V: TRBV5-4
D: -
J: TRBJ1-4

CDR3: CASSDGGMSTDTQYF
DNA: TGTGCCAGCAGTGATGGGGGAATGAGCACAGATACGCAGTATTTT
size: -
V: TRBV6-4
D: -
J: TRBJ2-3

CDR3: CASSFGTSGGGAETQYF
DNA: TGCGCCAGCAGCTTTGGGACTAGCGGGGGGGGCGCTGAGACCCAGTACTTC
size: -
V: TRBV5-1
D: TRBD2
J: TRBJ2-5

CDR3: CASSPRQGGLDGYTF
DNA: TGTGCCAGCTCACCACGACAGGGAGGCCTCGATGGCTACACCTTC
size: -
V: TRBV18
D: TRBD1
J: TRBJ1-2

CDR3: CASSIDQAETQYF
DNA: TGTGCCAGTAGTATCGATCAAGCGGAGACCCAGTACTTC
size: -
V: TRBV19
D: -
J: TRBJ2-5

CDR3: CASSSPWGGKNTGELFF
DNA: TGTGCCAGCAGTTCCCCGTGGGGGGGAAAGAACACCGGGGAGCTGTTTTTT
size: -
V: TRBV28
D: TRBD2
J: TRBJ2-2

CDR3: CASSPGAGETQYF
DNA: TGTGCCAGCTCACCAGGGGCTGGGGAGACCCAGTACTTC
size: -
V: TRBV18
D: -
J: TRBJ2-5

CDR3: CSVAGAGQTSYNEQFF
DNA: TGCAGCGTTGCGGGGGCTGGACAAACATCCTACAATGAGCAGTTCTTC
size: -
V: TRBV29-1
D: -
J: TRBJ2-1

CDR3: CASSLAAAGANVLTF
DNA: TGTGCCAGCAGTTTAGCGGCGGCCGGGGCCAACGTCCTGACTTTC
size: -
V: TRBV27
D: -
J: TRBJ2-6

CDR3: CASSLDDSTPIQYF
DNA: TGTGCCAGCAGCTTAGATGACAGTACCCCTATTCAGTACTTC
size: -
V: TRBV7-2
D: -
J: TRBJ2-4

CDR3: CASSLEFGGVYEQYF
DNA: TGCGCCAGCAGCTTGGAGTTCGGGGGGGTCTACGAGCAGTACTTC
size: -
V: TRBV5-1
D: TRBD2
J: TRBJ2-7

CDR3: CASHPSGRVGDTQYF
DNA: TGTGCCAGCCACCCCTCGGGGAGGGTAGGAGATACGCAGTATTTT
size: -
V: TRBV5-4
D: TRBD2
J: TRBJ2-3

CDR3: CASSSSGLAGASETQYF
DNA: TGTGCCAGCAGCTCGAGCGGACTAGCGGGAGCTTCGGAGACCCAGTACTTC
size: -
V: TRBV7-6
D: TRBD2
J: TRBJ2-5

CDR3: CASSQLLLGEQYF
DNA: TGTGCCAGCAGCCAATTGCTCCTGGGAGAGCAGTACTTC
size: once
V: TRBV16
D: -
J: TRBJ2-7

CDR3: CASSFSLTGYTF
DNA: TGTGCCAGCAGCTTTAGTTTAACCGGCTACACCTTC
size: -
V: TRBV13
D: -
J: TRBJ1-2

CDR3: CASSPPAGERDEQYF
DNA: TGTGCCAGCAGTCCCCCGGCGGGTGAAAGGGACGAGCAGTACTTC
size: -
V: TRBV6-6
D: -
J: TRBJ2-7

CDR3: CASSFRLAGGPDTQYF
DNA: TGTGCCAGCAGCTTCCGACTAGCGGGAGGACCAGATACGCAGTATTTT
size: -
V: TRBV5-4
D: TRBD2
J: TRBJ2-3

CDR3: CASSPSGKPGELFF
DNA: TGTGCCAGCTCACCCTCCGGGAAGCCCGGGGAGCTGTTTTTT
size: -
V: TRBV18
D: -
J: TRBJ2-2

CDR3: CASSSSGFYGYTF
DNA: TGTGCCAGCAGCTCCTCGGGGTTCTATGGCTACACCTTC
size: -
V: TRBV28
D: -
J: TRBJ1-2

CDR3: CASSSPRYEQYF
DNA: TGTGCCAGCAGTTCCCCCCGGTACGAGCAGTACTTC
size: -
V: TRBV6-5
D: -
J: TRBJ2-7

CDR3: CASSHPGGDTQYF
DNA: TGTGCCAGCAGCCACCCGGGGGGAGATACGCAGTATTTT
size: -
V: TRBV7-3
D: TRBD2
J: TRBJ2-3

CDR3: CASSLAGTDTQYF
DNA: TGTGCCTCATCTCTAGCGGGCACAGATACGCAGTATTTT
size: -
V: TRBV30
D: TRBD2
J: TRBJ2-3

CDR3: CASSPPEGSNEKLFF
DNA: TGTGCCAGCTCACCCCCAGAAGGTTCCAATGAAAAACTGTTTTTT
size: -
V: TRBV18
D: -
J: TRBJ1-4

CDR3: CASSSRPGSGRALDTQYF
DNA: TGTGCCAGCAGCTCCCGACCAGGTAGCGGGAGGGCCTTAGATACGCAGTATTTT
size: -
V: TRBV11-2
D: TRBD2
J: TRBJ2-3

CDR3: CASRQEPANVLTF
DNA: TGTGCCAGCAGACAGGAACCGGCCAACGTCCTGACTTTC
size: -
V: TRBV7-8
D: -
J: TRBJ2-6

CDR3: CASSLGVAAQFF
DNA: TGTGCCAGCAGCTTGGGTGTCGCGGCGCAGTTCTTC
size: -
V: TRBV5-5
D: -
J: TRBJ2-1

CDR3: CASSYSRAGRRTQYF
DNA: TGTGCCAGCAGTTACTCGAGAGCGGGGAGGCGTACGCAGTATTTT
size: -
V: TRBV6-5
D: TRBD2
J: TRBJ2-3

CDR3: CASSPYGTGVHEQYF
DNA: TGTGCCAGCTCACCTTACGGGACAGGAGTCCACGAGCAGTACTTC
size: -
V: TRBV18
D: TRBD1
J: TRBJ2-7

CDR3: CASRQTGPNYNEQFF
DNA: TGTGCCAGCCGTCAGACAGGGCCCAACTACAATGAGCAGTTCTTC
size: -
V: TRBV18
D: TRBD1
J: TRBJ2-1

CDR3: CASSQKLAGGANEQFF
DNA: TGCGCCAGCAGCCAAAAACTAGCGGGAGGTGCAAATGAGCAGTTCTTC
size: once
V: TRBV4-1
D: TRBD2
J: TRBJ2-1

CDR3: CAWSVSRTSGRADTQYF
DNA: TGTGCCTGGAGTGTTAGCAGAACTAGCGGGAGAGCAGATACGCAGTATTTT
size: -
V: TRBV30
D: TRBD2
J: TRBJ2-3

CDR3: CATSRYLAGGLKYF
DNA: TGTGCCACCAGCAGATATTTAGCGGGAGGGCTCAAGTACTTC
size: -
V: TRBV15
D: TRBD2
J: TRBJ2-7

CDR3: CASSPGTVFRETQYF
DNA: TGTGCCAGCAGCCCCGGGACAGTTTTTCGAGAGACCCAGTACTTC
size: -
V: TRBV7-9
D: TRBD1
J: TRBJ2-5

CDR3: CASRNDREDGYTF
DNA: TGTGCCAGCAGAAACGACAGGGAGGATGGCTACACCTTC
size: -
V: TRBV6-1
D: TRBD1
J: TRBJ1-2

CDR3: CASSELRPQHF
DNA: TGTGCCAGCAGCGAGTTGCGGCCCCAGCATTTT
size: -
V: TRBV21-1
D: -
J: TRBJ1-5

CDR3: CASTKGGGKDDNEQFF
DNA: TGTGCCAGCACCAAAGGGGGCGGGAAAGATGACAATGAGCAGTTCTTC
size: -
V: TRBV9
D: -
J: TRBJ2-1

CDR3: CASSLTATDEKLFF
DNA: TGTGCCAGCAGCTTGACGGCAACTGATGAAAAACTGTTTTTT
size: -
V: TRBV5-4
D: -
J: TRBJ1-4

CDR3: CASSESMNTQYF
DNA: TGCGCCAGCAGTGAGTCCATGAATACGCAGTATTTT
size: -
V: TRBV10-1
D: -
J: TRBJ2-3

CDR3: CASSPQVYSGNTIYF
DNA: TGTGCCAGCAGCCCACAGGTCTATTCTGGAAACACCATATATTTT
size: -
V: TRBV7-9
D: -
J: TRBJ1-3

CDR3: CASSVSGFIDTGELFF
DNA: TGTGCCAGCAGCGTTTCAGGGTTTATTGACACCGGGGAGCTGTTTTTT
size: once
V: TRBV9
D: -
J: TRBJ2-2

CDR3: CASFLRGYTEAFF
DNA: TGTGCCAGTTTCCTCCGAGGGTACACTGAAGCTTTCTTT
size: -
V: TRBV6-1
D: -
J: TRBJ1-1